The clone carrying this TCR beta chain was seen many times. This specimen belongs to a study of early T cells in non-severe SARS-CoV-2 infection. V lost 2 bases to trimming and J lost 4 bases, with 10 bases between them. CDR3 length: 14 amino acids. CDR1 is KGHDR and CDR2 is SFDVKD in the germline V gene. MiXCR, applied by TCRdb to the 5' RACE reads, yields one record per CDR3 protein. The sample lists around 58,000 distinct CDR3 sequences; 15% were seen once. The sequencing used whole blood, collected at baseline. J is TRBJ2-5 and V is TRBV24-1; tentatively, D is TRBD2 (6 bases). This clonotype originated in an adult who was a healthcare worker with PCR-confirmed SARS-CoV-2 infection or an uninfected control (not recorded which). The CDR3, as DNA: TGTGCCACCAGTGATTCACTAGCCGCAGAGACCCAGTACTTC. Encoded protein: CATSDSLAAETQYF.